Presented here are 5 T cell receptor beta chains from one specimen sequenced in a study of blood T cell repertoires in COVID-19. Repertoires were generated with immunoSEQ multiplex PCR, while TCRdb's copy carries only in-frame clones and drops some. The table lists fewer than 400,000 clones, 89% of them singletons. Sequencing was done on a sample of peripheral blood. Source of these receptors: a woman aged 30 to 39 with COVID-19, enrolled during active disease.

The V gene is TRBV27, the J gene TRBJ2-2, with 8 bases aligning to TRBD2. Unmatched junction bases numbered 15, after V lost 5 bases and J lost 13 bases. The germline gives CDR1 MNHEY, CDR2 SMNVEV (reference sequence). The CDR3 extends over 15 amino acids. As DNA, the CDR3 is TGTGCCAGCAGTCCCACTTCCACGGGCGGGGGGAGGCTGTTTTTT. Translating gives CASSPTSTGGGRLFF.

In DNA, the CDR3 is TGTGCCAGCAGGTGGACAGGGGAAGAGACCCAGTACTTC. Translated: CASRWTGEETQYF. The chain couples TRBV6-5 to TRBJ2-5; 9 nucleotides agree with TRBD1. The CDR3 has 13 residues. V gave up 6 bases and J gave up 3 bases; unmatched junction bases: 2. Germline loops: CDR1 MNHEY, CDR2 SVGAGI.

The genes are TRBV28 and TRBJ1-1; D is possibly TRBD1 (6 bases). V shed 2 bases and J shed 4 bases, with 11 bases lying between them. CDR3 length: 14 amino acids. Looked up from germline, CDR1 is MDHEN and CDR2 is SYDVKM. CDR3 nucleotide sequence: TGTGCCAGCAGTTTAACGTCCAGGGGCACTGAAGCTTTCTTT. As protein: CASSLTSRGTEAFF.

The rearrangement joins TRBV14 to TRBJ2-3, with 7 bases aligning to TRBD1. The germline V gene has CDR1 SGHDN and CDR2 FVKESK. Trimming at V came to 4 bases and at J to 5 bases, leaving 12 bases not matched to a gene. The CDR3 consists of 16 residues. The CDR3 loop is CASSPHLGQAEDTQYF. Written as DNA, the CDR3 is TGTGCCAGCAGCCCCCATCTCGGACAGGCGGAAGATACGCAGTATTTT.

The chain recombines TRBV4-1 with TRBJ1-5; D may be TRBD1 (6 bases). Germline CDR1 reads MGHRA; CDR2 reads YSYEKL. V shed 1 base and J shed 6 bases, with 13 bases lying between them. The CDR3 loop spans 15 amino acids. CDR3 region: CASSQAAGDGQPQHF. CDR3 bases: TGCGCCAGCAGCCAAGCAGCAGGGGACGGTCAGCCCCAGCATTTT.